This T cell receptor (beta chain) was recorded in a study of T cells in Graves' hyperthyroidism and ophthalmopathy. This clonotype has only a few counts. RNA transcripts provided the source from which TCR beta CDR3 regions were amplified. Researchers ran a first-round RT-PCR on the TCR CDR3 using the HTBI primer set. Via MiXCR, TCRdb re-called the multiplex PCR reads, giving one row per CDR3 protein. The sample lists over 150,000 distinct CDR3 sequences, approximately 15% seen once, with roughly 30% in the top ten. This CDR3 comprises 15 residues. The V end was cut by 0 bases, the J end by 4 bases, with 13 bases between. CDR1 SGDLS and CDR2 YYNGEE come from the germline V gene.

The material sequenced was blood. The sequence was obtained from a woman in her fifties or sixties with Graves' hyperthyroidism. This chain links TRBV9 with TRBJ2-5; D unclear. Here the CDR3 DNA reads TGTGCCAGCAGCGTAGCGCTGGGCCTTGCAGAGACCCAGTACTTC. Protein: CASSVALGLAETQYF.